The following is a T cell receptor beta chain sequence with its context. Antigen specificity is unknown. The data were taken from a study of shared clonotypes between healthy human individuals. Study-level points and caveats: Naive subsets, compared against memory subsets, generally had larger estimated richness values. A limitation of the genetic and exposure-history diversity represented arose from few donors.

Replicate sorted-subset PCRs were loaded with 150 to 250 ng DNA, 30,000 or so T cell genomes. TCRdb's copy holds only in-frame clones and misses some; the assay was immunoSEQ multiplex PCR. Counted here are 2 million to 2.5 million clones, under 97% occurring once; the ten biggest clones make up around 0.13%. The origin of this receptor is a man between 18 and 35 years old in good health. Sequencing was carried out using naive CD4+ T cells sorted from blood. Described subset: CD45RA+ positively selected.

CDR3 DNA sequence: TGTGCCAGCAGCTTTCCGAGCCGGGGGAAAGCGGGCACAGATACGCAGTATTTT. Encoded protein: CASSFPSRGKAGTDTQYF. This chain links TRBV7-2 with TRBJ2-3; possibly TRBD2 for D (6 bases). This CDR3 contains 18 residues. Germline V CDR1 and CDR2: SGHTA, FQGNSA. Trimming cost V 3 bases and J 1 base, with 20 bases left between them.